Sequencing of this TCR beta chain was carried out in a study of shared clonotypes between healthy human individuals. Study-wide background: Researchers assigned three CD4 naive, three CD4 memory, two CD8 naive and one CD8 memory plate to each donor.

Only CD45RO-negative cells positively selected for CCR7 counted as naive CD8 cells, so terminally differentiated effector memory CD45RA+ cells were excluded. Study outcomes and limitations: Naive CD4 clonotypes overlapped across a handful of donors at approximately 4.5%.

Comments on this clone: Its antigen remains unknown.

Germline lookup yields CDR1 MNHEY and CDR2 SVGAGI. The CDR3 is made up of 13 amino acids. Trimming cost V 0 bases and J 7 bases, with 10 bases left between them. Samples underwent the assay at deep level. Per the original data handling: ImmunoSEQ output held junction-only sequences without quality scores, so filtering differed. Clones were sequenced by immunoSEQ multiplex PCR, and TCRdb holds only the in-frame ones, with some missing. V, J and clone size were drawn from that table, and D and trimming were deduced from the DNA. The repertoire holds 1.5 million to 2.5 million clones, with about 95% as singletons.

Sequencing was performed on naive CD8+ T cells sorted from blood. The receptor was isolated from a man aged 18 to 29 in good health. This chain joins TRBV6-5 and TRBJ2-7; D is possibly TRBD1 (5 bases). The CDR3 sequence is CASSYSTVGEQYF. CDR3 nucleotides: TGTGCCAGCAGTTACTCGACAGTGGGGGAGCAGTACTTC.